The 10 T cell receptor beta chains listed next were all sequenced from one sample in a study of blood T cells in healthy people across ages. Together with a sample-barcoded 5' primer, a J-beta primer mix was included in a second PCR lasting about 7 to 11 cycles. Via MiXCR, TCRdb re-called the 5' RACE reads, giving one row per CDR3 protein. Of approximately 780,000 distinct CDR3 sequences listed, 20% to 30% were seen once; the top ten hold about 3%. This sample was shared with a second study, whose subject was T cells of mothers and their children.

The sequenced sample was blood. All receptors derive from a boy between 10 and 17 years old in good health.

In its sample, this clonotype was seen many times. The V call is TRBV20-1, the J call TRBJ2-6; 8 bases map to TRBD1. Per germline, CDR1 DFQATT and CDR2 SNEGSKA (reference sequence). This CDR3 is 14 amino acids long. The V gene end was trimmed by 6 bases and the J gene end by 1 base; junction bases not matched to a gene: 2. DNA for the CDR3: TGCAGTGCAAGGACAGGGTCTGGGGCCAACGTCCTGACTTTC. It codes for CSARTGSGANVLTF.

The chain links TRBV5-1 to TRBJ1-3; D gene unclear. The length of the CDR3 is 14 residues. Germline lookup yields CDR1 SGHRS and CDR2 YFSETQ. Between the trimmed V and J ends, which lost 3 bases and 0 bases, there was a span of 7 bases. The CDR3 protein is CASSSAYSGNTIYF. The CDR3 bases are TGCGCCAGCAGCTCAGCCTACTCTGGAAACACCATATATTTT.

The chain is built from TRBV6-1 and TRBJ1-1; 8 bases agree with TRBD1. This CDR3 has 16 residues. V lost 7 bases to trimming and J lost 0 bases; unmatched junction nucleotides: 10. The germline CDR1 and CDR2 sequences are MNHNS and SASEGT. CDR3 protein: CASNKRGQAMNTEAFF. The DNA for the CDR3 is TGTGCCAGCAACAAGAGGGGACAGGCCATGAACACTGAAGCTTTCTTT.

V usage is TRBV12-3 or TRBV12-4 and J usage is TRBJ2-7; D is ambiguous. The J call may be incorrect, as the DNA end agrees better with TRBJ2-5. CDR3 length: 14 residues. The CDR3 reads CASKSESGQETQYF. In DNA form, the CDR3 reads TGTGCCAGCAAGTCGGAGTCGGGTCAAGAGACCCAGTACTTC.

The chain couples TRBV14 to TRBJ1-6, with TRBD1 as a possible D gene (5 bases). Looked up from germline, CDR1 is SGHDN and CDR2 is FVKESK. This CDR3 contains 16 residues. V lost 1 base and J lost 4, with 11 bases in between. The DNA of the CDR3 is TGTGCCAGCAGCCAAGGCCCCCGGGGGTATAATTCACCCCTCCACTTT. Its protein product is CASSQGPRGYNSPLHF.

This chain connects TRBV4-1 to TRBJ2-3; D may match TRBD1 or TRBD2 (5 bases each). Trimming pared 7 bases from V and 2 bases from J, leaving 16 bases between. The CDR3 spans 15 residues. In germline, CDR1 is MGHRA, CDR2 YSYEKL. The CDR3 spells CASTAWGSPTDTQYF. The CDR3 region has the DNA TGCGCCAGCACCGCCTGGGGGAGCCCCACAGATACGCAGTATTTT.

The rearrangement joins TRBV6-5 to TRBJ1-1, with no clear D. V lost 0 bases and J lost 1, with 9 bases in between. The CDR3 is 15 amino acids. CDR1 MNHEY and CDR2 SVGAGI come from the germline V gene. CDR3 DNA sequence: TGTGCCAGCAGTTACTCCAGGACGGCGAACACTGAAGCTTTCTTT. Residues: CASSYSRTANTEAFF.

J is TRBJ1-5 and V is TRBV27, with a weak D call TRBD1 (6 bases). CDR3 length equals 14 residues. V was clipped by 5 bases and J by 2 bases, with 10 bases between them. The V gene's germline CDR1 is MNHEY and CDR2 SMNVEV (reference sequence). CDR3 loop: CASSHNRGNQPQHF. In DNA, the CDR3 is TGTGCCAGCAGTCATAACAGGGGCAATCAGCCCCAGCATTTT.

The chain has TRBV4-1 and TRBJ2-4, with TRBD2 identical over 7 bases. The CDR3 runs to 15 residues. V lost 5 bases to trimming and J lost 2 bases; unmatched junction nucleotides: 6. Per the germline V gene, CDR1 is MGHRA and CDR2 is YSYEKL. This CDR3 is CASSMWGGTKNIQYF. CDR3 in DNA: TGCGCCAGCAGCATGTGGGGGGGAACCAAAAACATTCAGTACTTC.

This clonotype was seen once. The chain is built from TRBV6-6 and TRBJ1-1, with D tentatively TRBD1 (5 bases). CDR1 and CDR2 (germline): MNHNY, SVGAGI (reference sequence). This CDR3 comprises 17 residues. The V end was cut by 1 base, the J end by 2 bases, with 17 bases between. CDR3 sequence: CASSYFPRGGSNTEAFF. CDR3 bases: TGTGCCAGCAGTTACTTCCCCCGGGGGGGGTCTAACACTGAAGCTTTCTTT.